The 27 T cell receptor beta chains presented below share a single source sample, sequenced in a study of blood T cell repertoires in COVID-19. Profiling relied on immunoSEQ multiplex PCR, and the TCRdb table lists in-frame clones only, not all of them. The sample gives some 130,000 clones, more than 80% of which show up once; roughly 4% is in the top ten. The sample was peripheral blood. Source of these receptors: a human donor in a cohort sampled during active COVID-19.

This clone was observed a few times. The chain recombines TRBV24-1 with TRBJ2-2; D unclear. The CDR3 has 15 amino acids. The V end was cut by 0 bases, the J end by 3 bases, with 7 bases between. Germline V gives CDR1 KGHDR, CDR2 SFDVKD. CDR3 nucleotides: TGTGCCACCAGTGATTTGCGACGGGACACCGGGGAGCTGTTTTTT. Translation: CATSDLRRDTGELFF.

The chain joins TRBV18 to TRBJ2-7; 7 bases align to TRBD2. Trimming at V came to 10 bases and at J to 2 bases, leaving 8 bases not matched to a gene. Germline V gene sequence: CDR1 KGHSH, CDR2 LQKENI. The CDR3 sequence is 13 residues long. The CDR3 is CATREDKAYEQYV. CDR3 nucleotide sequence: TGTGCCACCCGGGAGGACAAAGCCTACGAGCAGTACGTC.

This clone showed up just a few times. The CDR3 is CASSQSGRSVSTDTQYF. CDR3 nucleotides: TGCGCCAGCAGCCAGAGCGGGAGGTCTGTGAGCACAGATACGCAGTATTTT. This rearrangement joins TRBV4-3 to TRBJ2-3; 9 positions match TRBD2. Germline CDR1 LGHNA, CDR2 YSLEER. The CDR3 sequence is 17 residues long. Unmatched junction bases numbered 7, after V lost 3 bases and J lost 0 bases.

This clone was counted once. The V gene is TRBV11-2, the J gene TRBJ2-7; D perhaps matches TRBD2 (6 bases). V was shortened by 5 bases and J by 6 bases, with 14 bases between the two germline ends. The CDR3 sequence is 13 residues long. Germline V gives CDR1 SGHAT, CDR2 FQNNGV. CDR3 region: CASSPVRGREQYV. CDR3 nucleotide sequence: TGTGCCAGCAGCCCAGTGCGGGGACGCGAGCAGTACGTC.

The chain combines TRBV7-9 with TRBJ2-2; 7 nucleotides agree with TRBD1. Per the germline V gene, CDR1 is SEHNR and CDR2 is FQNEAQ (reference sequence). V gave up 5 bases and J gave up 4 bases; unmatched junction bases: 10. The CDR3 consists of 16 residues. CDR3 sequence: CASSPAVGQITGELFF. The CDR3 DNA is TGTGCCAGCAGCCCAGCGGTGGGACAGATCACCGGGGAGCTGTTTTTT.

In this sample, this clone turned up a few times. The chain carries TRBV19 and TRBJ1-1; the D is unclear. The CDR3 extends over 13 amino acids. The V end lost 6 bases, the J end lost 2 bases, and 10 bases lay between the germline ends. Germline V gene sequence: CDR1 LNHDA, CDR2 SQIVND (reference sequence). Here the CDR3 DNA reads TGTGCCAGTAGAAACAGTATAAACACTGAAGCTTTCTTT. Residues: CASRNSINTEAFF.

The gene calls are TRBV10-2 and TRBJ2-3, with 7 bases matching TRBD2. The V segment lost 5 bases and the J segment 4 bases; nucleotides outside the gene matches: 3. Germline-derived CDR1 and CDR2 are WSHSY and SAAADI. The CDR3 is 13 residues long. CDR3 nucleotide sequence: TGCGCCAGCAGTTGGGCGGGGGCAGATACGCAGTATTTT. The encoded protein is CASSWAGADTQYF.

CDR3: CASSLGREKETQYF. CDR3 DNA: TGCGCCAGCAGCCTGGGGCGGGAGAAAGAGACCCAGTACTTC. The V gene is TRBV5-1, the J gene TRBJ2-5; TRBD2 agrees at 7 bases. Per the germline V gene, CDR1 is SGHRS and CDR2 is YFSETQ. V gave up 4 bases and J gave up 3 bases; unmatched junction bases: 6. The CDR3 length is 14 residues.

The V call is TRBV7-2, the J call TRBJ2-3, with 9 bases that match TRBD2. Germline V gene lookup returns CDR1 SGHTA and CDR2 FQGNSA. J was trimmed by 5 bases and V by 5 bases; bases with no gene match: 5. There are 14 residues in the CDR3. The CDR3 protein is CASSPSGVQDTQYF. Here the CDR3 DNA reads TGTGCCAGCAGCCCTAGCGGGGTACAAGATACGCAGTATTTT.

This chain uses TRBV7-6 with TRBJ2-3, with 9 bases fitting TRBD2. This CDR3 region has 16 residues. V shed 2 bases and J 1 base; nucleotides not matched to a gene: 4. Germline loops: CDR1 SGHVS, CDR2 FNYEAQ. The CDR3 DNA follows: TGTGCCAGCAGCTTACCCACTAGCGGGCGCACAGATACGCAGTATTTT. The encoded protein is CASSLPTSGRTDTQYF.

This chain connects TRBV19 to TRBJ2-2; 7 bases align to TRBD1. The CDR3 runs to 14 residues. V lost 7 bases, J lost 6 bases, and 8 bases stayed unmatched. Looked up from germline, CDR1 is LNHDA and CDR2 is SQIVND (reference sequence). In nucleotides, the CDR3 is TGTGCCAGTACCTCGGACAGGTTGGCCGGGGAGCTGTTTTTT. Residues: CASTSDRLAGELFF.

The chain employs TRBV7-9 and TRBJ1-1; TRBD1 matches 10 bases. V lost 0 bases to trimming and J lost 0 bases; unmatched junction nucleotides: 7. Germline V gene data show CDR1 as SEHNR and CDR2 as FQNEAQ (reference sequence). This CDR3 is 18 amino acids long. Written as DNA, the CDR3 is TGTGCCAGCAGCTTAGCCCGGACAGGGGGGACCTTGAACACTGAAGCTTTCTTT. Amino acids: CASSLARTGGTLNTEAFF.

A single count supports this clone. The genes are TRBV6-6 and TRBJ1-2; 8 nucleotides match TRBD1. The CDR3 length is 13 residues. Trimming at V came to 5 bases and at J to 6 bases, leaving 5 bases not matched to a gene. Germline-derived CDR1 and CDR2 are MNHNY and SVGAGI (reference sequence). The CDR3 here is CASSPGTGDGYTF. The CDR3 nucleotides are TGTGCCAGCAGTCCCGGGACAGGAGATGGCTACACCTTC.

The chain recombines TRBV14 with TRBJ1-3; weak D call: TRBD1 (5 bases). V lost 1 base and J lost 2, with 12 bases in between. The V gene's germline CDR1 is SGHDN and CDR2 FVKESK. The CDR3 extends over 16 amino acids. CDR3 residues: CASSQAQGLTGNTIYF. The CDR3 bases are TGTGCCAGCAGCCAAGCCCAGGGTCTAACTGGAAACACCATATATTTT.

This clone was counted once. The chain has TRBV2 and TRBJ2-3; 9 nucleotides line up with TRBD2. CDR3 size: 15 residues. Germline V lookup: CDR1 SNHLY, CDR2 FYNNEI. Trimming took 6 bases from V and 2 from J; bases not matched to a gene: 6. The CDR3: CASRASGAITDTQYF. CDR3 bases: TGTGCCAGCAGGGCTAGCGGGGCTATCACAGATACGCAGTATTTT.

This clone was detected only once. The chain is built from TRBV20-1 and TRBJ2-1; D may be TRBD2 (6 bases). Germline V CDR1 and CDR2: DFQATT, SNEGSKA (reference sequence). V was shortened by 3 bases and J by 5 bases, with 8 bases between the two germline ends. The CDR3 sequence is 12 residues long. The chain's CDR3 is CSASGGNNEQFF. CDR3 bases: TGCAGTGCTAGTGGAGGGAACAATGAGCAGTTCTTC.

The gene calls are TRBV3-1 (or the pseudogene TRBV3-2) and TRBJ2-1, with TRBD2 matching over 9 bases. This CDR3 spans 17 amino acids. V was clipped by 0 bases and J by 2 bases; unmatched bases: 5. In germline, CDR1 is LGHDT, CDR2 YNNKEL (reference sequence). Here the CDR3 reads CASSQESEREAYNEQFF. The CDR3 nucleotides are TGTGCCAGCAGCCAAGAATCGGAGCGGGAGGCCTACAATGAGCAGTTCTTC.

J is TRBJ2-3 and V is TRBV7-2; unclear D gene. Germline CDR1 SGHTA, CDR2 FQGNSA. The V and J ends lost 4 bases and 4 bases respectively, with 15 bases between them. The CDR3 length is 15 residues. The CDR3 coding sequence is TGTGCCAGCAGCTCCGCTAGGAGACGGGCAGATACGCAGTATTTT. Protein sequence: CASSSARRRADTQYF.

V and J are TRBV7-8 and TRBJ2-7; 11 bases align to TRBD2. The germline gives CDR1 SGHVS, CDR2 FQNEAQ. CDR3 length: 16 amino acids. J lost 5 bases, V lost 10 bases, and 16 bases had no gene match. The CDR3 spells CATKPRIAGGLNEQYF. CDR3 bases: TGTGCCACCAAACCCAGAATAGCGGGGGGGCTCAACGAGCAGTACTTC.

This chain connects TRBV21-1 to TRBJ2-7; the table's TRBD1 call for D was not verified on the DNA. TRBV21-1 is a pseudogene segment. This CDR3 has 17 residues. CDR3 in DNA: TGTGCCAGCAGCAAAGAAGGGCTTAGGACAGTGTGCTACGAGCAGTACTTC. Its protein is CASSKEGLRTVCYEQYF.

The chain carries TRBV7-2 and TRBJ2-2; D may be TRBD1 (5 bases). The CDR3 runs to 15 residues. With 2 bases removed from V and 4 bases from J, the gap between germline ends came to 11 bases. From germline, CDR1 is SGHTA and CDR2 FQGNSA. The CDR3 DNA reads as TGTGCCAGCAGCTTACAGGGTAGGAGCACCGGGGAGCTGTTTTTT. Amino acids: CASSLQGRSTGELFF.

The chain links TRBV12-3 or TRBV12-4 to TRBJ1-2, with 8 bases lining up with TRBD1. The CDR3 is made up of 13 amino acids. The trim removed 5 bases at V and 4 bases at J, leaving 3 bases unmatched. As DNA, the CDR3 is TGTGCCAGCAGTCGGGACAGGAGCTATGGCTACACCTTC. Translating it yields CASSRDRSYGYTF.

This clone has more than one count but fewer than ten. The V gene is TRBV7-9, the J gene TRBJ2-3; D possibly corresponds to TRBD1 (5 bases). Trimming took 3 bases from V and 2 from J, leaving 12 bases between them. The CDR3 has 15 amino acids. The germline V gene has CDR1 SEHNR and CDR2 FQNEAQ (reference sequence). CDR3 DNA sequence: TGTGCCAGCAGCTTGGAGCCAGGGTACACAGATACGCAGTATTTT. Protein product: CASSLEPGYTDTQYF.

This chain joins TRBV5-6 and TRBJ1-6; D ambiguous. Germline V gene sequence: CDR1 SGHDT, CDR2 YYEEEE. The CDR3 sequence is 16 residues long. Trimming pared 4 bases from V and 2 bases from J, leaving 13 bases between. The CDR3, as DNA: TGTGCCAGCAGCCCCTCGGGTTTCACCTATAATTCACCCCTCCACTTT. Its translation is CASSPSGFTYNSPLHF.

This CDR3 is CASSRDRGSNTEAFF. CDR3 bases: TGTGCCAGCAGCCGGGACAGGGGATCAAACACTGAAGCTTTCTTT. The chain is built from TRBV7-2 and TRBJ1-1, with 10 positions matching TRBD1. V was pared by 5 bases and J by 2 bases, with 5 bases of the junction left unmatched. CDR3 length: 15 amino acids. CDR1 is SGHTA and CDR2 is FQGNSA in the germline V gene.

As concerns this clone: This may stem from a read error, because a much larger clone lies one nucleotide away. The J gene is TRBJ1-5, the V gene TRBV7-2; D is unclear. CDR1 SGHTA and CDR2 FQGNSA come from the germline V gene. CDR3 length: 14 residues. The V end lost 2 bases, the J end lost 2 bases, and 7 bases lay between the germline ends. CDR3 region: CASSLRGGNQPQHF. CDR3 DNA sequence: TGTGCCAGCAGCTTACGGGGAGGCAATCAGCCCCAGCATTTT.

The genes are TRBV7-2 and TRBJ1-5; 9 positions agree with TRBD1. CDR1 is SGHTA and CDR2 is FQGNSA in the germline V gene. The CDR3 consists of 15 residues. Losses at the gene ends were 5 bases for V and 7 bases for J; bases not matched to a gene: 9. The CDR3 loop reads CASSPGQGPEQPQHF. DNA for the CDR3: TGTGCCAGCAGCCCGGGACAGGGACCGGAGCAGCCCCAGCATTTT. Full variable domain (outside the CDR3, taken from reference TRBV7-2 and TRBJ1-5): GAGVSQSPSNKVTEKGKDVELRCDPISGHTALYWYRQSLGQGLEFLIYFQGNSAPDKSGLPSDRFSAERTGGSVSTLTIQRTQQEDSAVYLCASSPGQGPEQPQHFGDGTRLSIL.